This T cell receptor (beta chain) is from a study of metastatic and nonmetastatic thyroid tumors. About the study: Across blood and tumor or nodule tissue, repertoires from malignant and benign thyroid patients were compared with one another.

Until they underwent thyroid surgery, no patient had received any treatment. Trimming left V 5 bases short and J 6 bases short, with 13 bases between. The CDR3 spans 13 residues. Germline loops: CDR1 LNHDA, CDR2 SQIVND (reference sequence). On this clone itself: In this CDR3 the conserved last residue, phenylalanine or tryptophan, is missing, so a read error is likely.

TCRdb reanalyzed the PCR reads via MiXCR. This table has 13,000 to 15,000 clones, 25% to 30% appearing once. The clonotype comes from a female donor with papillary thyroid cancer or a benign thyroid nodule (not recorded which). Some clones in this sample may be carry-over from other donors' samples. The sequencing input was tumor tissue. The chain has TRBV19 and TRBJ1-2; possible D gene TRBD1, 5 bases. CDR3 DNA: TGTGCCAGTAGTGCCCGGGGGTTAGATGGCTACACCCTC. This sequence encodes CASSARGLDGYTL.